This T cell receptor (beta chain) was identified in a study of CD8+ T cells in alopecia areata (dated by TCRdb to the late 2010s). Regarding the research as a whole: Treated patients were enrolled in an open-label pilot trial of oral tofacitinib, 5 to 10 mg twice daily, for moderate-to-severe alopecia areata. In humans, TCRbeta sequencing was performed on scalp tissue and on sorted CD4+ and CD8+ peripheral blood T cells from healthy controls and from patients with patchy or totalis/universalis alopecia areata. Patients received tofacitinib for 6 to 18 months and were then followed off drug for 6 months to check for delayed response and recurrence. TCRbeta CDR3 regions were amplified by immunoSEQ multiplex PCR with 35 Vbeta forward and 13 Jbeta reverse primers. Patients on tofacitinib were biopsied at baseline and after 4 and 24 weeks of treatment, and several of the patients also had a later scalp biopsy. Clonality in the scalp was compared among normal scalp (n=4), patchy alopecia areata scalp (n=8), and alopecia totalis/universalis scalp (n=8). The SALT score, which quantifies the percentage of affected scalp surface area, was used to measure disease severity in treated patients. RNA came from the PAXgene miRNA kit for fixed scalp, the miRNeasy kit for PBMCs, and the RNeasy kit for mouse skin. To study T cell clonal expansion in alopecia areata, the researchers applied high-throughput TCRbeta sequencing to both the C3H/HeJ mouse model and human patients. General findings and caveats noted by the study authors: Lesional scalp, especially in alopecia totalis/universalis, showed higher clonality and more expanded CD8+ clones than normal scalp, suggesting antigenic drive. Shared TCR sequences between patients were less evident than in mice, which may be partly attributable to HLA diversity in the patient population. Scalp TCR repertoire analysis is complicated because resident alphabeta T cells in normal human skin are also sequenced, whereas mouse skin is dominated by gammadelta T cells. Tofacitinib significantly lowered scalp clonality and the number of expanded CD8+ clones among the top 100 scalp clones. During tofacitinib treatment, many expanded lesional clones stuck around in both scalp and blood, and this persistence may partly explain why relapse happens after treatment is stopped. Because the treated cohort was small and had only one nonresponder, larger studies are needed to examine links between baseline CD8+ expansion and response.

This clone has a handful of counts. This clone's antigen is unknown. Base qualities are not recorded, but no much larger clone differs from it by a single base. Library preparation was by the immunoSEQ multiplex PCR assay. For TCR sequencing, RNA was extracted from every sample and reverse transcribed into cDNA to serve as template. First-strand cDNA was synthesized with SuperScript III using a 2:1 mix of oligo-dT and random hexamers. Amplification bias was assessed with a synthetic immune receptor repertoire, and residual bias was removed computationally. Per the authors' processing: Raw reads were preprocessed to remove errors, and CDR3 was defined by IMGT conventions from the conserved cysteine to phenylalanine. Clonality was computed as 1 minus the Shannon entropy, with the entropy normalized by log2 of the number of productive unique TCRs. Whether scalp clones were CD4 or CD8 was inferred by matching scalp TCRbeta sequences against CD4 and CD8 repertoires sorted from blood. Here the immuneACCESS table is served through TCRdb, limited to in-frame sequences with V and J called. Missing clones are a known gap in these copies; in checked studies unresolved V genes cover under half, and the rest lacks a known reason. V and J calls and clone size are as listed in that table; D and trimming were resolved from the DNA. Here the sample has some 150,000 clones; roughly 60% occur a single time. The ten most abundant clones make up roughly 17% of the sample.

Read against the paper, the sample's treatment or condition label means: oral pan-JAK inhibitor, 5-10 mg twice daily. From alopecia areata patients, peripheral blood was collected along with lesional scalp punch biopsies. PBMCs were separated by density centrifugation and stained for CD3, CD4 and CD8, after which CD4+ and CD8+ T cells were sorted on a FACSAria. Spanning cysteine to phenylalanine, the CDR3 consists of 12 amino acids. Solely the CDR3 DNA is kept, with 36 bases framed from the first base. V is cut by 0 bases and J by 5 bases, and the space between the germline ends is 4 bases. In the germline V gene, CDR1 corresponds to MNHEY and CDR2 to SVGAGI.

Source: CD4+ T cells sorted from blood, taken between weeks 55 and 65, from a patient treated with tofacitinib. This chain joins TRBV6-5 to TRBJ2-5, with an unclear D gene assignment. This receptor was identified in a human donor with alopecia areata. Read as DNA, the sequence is TGTGCCAGCAGTTACTCTTTGGAGACCCAGTACTTC. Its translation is CASSYSLETQYF.